A selection of T cell receptor beta chains follows, all from one sample in a study of T cells in Graves' hyperthyroidism and ophthalmopathy. TCRdb called the multiplex PCR reads again in MiXCR, with one record for every CDR3 protein. The repertoire consists of under 650,000 distinct CDR3 sequences, with 15% to 20% occurring once and the leading ten covering 3% to 4%. Input material: blood. All receptors derive from a woman under 40 with Graves' hyperthyroidism. Each CDR3 is given with its conserved first and last residue. The order of the fields is V gene, clone size, D gene, CDR3 length, J gene, CDR3 protein, CDR3 DNA. A D gene is named only where the DNA matches it firmly. Some rows have no size entry. The others give once, few or many, or a class for an expanded clone.

v_gene: TRBV27
abundance: NA
d_gene: NA
len: 15
j_gene: TRBJ1-1
CDR3aa: CASSLSPLWGGEAFF
CDR3nt: TGTGCCAGCAGTTTATCGCCCCTCTGGGGGGGGGAAGCTTTCTTT

v_gene: TRBV12-3/TRBV12-4
abundance: many
d_gene: NA
len: 14
j_gene: TRBJ2-1
CDR3aa: CALNNLGGVDEQFF
CDR3nt: TGTGCCTTAAACAACCTCGGGGGAGTAGATGAGCAGTTCTTC

v_gene: TRBV28
abundance: NA
d_gene: NA
len: 16
j_gene: TRBJ2-6
CDR3aa: CASSVPGVSGANVLTF
CDR3nt: TGTGCCAGCTCCGTCCCGGGGGTCTCTGGGGCCAACGTCCTGACTTTC

v_gene: TRBV20-1
abundance: NA
d_gene: NA
len: 13
j_gene: TRBJ2-7
CDR3aa: CSAKGEISYEQYF
CDR3nt: TGCAGTGCTAAGGGCGAGATCTCCTACGAGCAGTACTTC

v_gene: TRBV10-3
abundance: NA
d_gene: NA
len: 13
j_gene: TRBJ1-3
CDR3aa: CAISANSGNTIYF
CDR3nt: TGTGCCATCAGTGCCAACTCTGGAAACACCATATATTTT

v_gene: TRBV28
abundance: many
d_gene: TRBD2
len: 17
j_gene: TRBJ2-3
CDR3aa: CASSPIPGLAGVDTQYF
CDR3nt: TGTGCCAGCAGTCCAATACCGGGACTAGCGGGAGTTGATACGCAGTATTTT

v_gene: TRBV28
abundance: many
d_gene: TRBD1
len: 15
j_gene: TRBJ1-1
CDR3aa: CASSPHQGAGVEAFF
CDR3nt: TGTGCCAGCAGTCCACACCAGGGGGCCGGGGTTGAAGCTTTCTTT

v_gene: TRBV11-2
abundance: many
d_gene: TRBD2
len: 15
j_gene: TRBJ2-7
CDR3aa: CASSLDGLAIYEQYF
CDR3nt: TGTGCCAGCAGCTTAGACGGACTAGCTATCTACGAGCAGTACTTC

v_gene: TRBV9
abundance: many
d_gene: NA
len: 15
j_gene: TRBJ1-5
CDR3aa: CASSTGEGIDQLQHF
CDR3nt: TGTGCCAGCAGCACCGGAGAGGGCATTGATCAGCTCCAGCATTTT

v_gene: TRBV5-8
abundance: many
d_gene: NA
len: 11
j_gene: TRBJ2-5
CDR3aa: CASSFGTTQYF
CDR3nt: TGTGCCAGCAGCTTCGGGACAACCCAGTACTTC

v_gene: TRBV11-3
abundance: many
d_gene: NA
len: 14
j_gene: TRBJ2-7
CDR3aa: CASSLVGLPYEQYF
CDR3nt: TGTGCCAGCAGCTTAGTCGGACTACCCTACGAGCAGTACTTC

v_gene: TRBV11-2
abundance: NA
d_gene: TRBD2
len: 18
j_gene: TRBJ2-1
CDR3aa: CASSLDWGLAGDRNEQFF
CDR3nt: TGTGCCAGCAGCTTAGACTGGGGACTAGCGGGAGATCGAAATGAGCAGTTCTTC

v_gene: TRBV20-1
abundance: NA
d_gene: TRBD2
len: 16
j_gene: TRBJ2-3
CDR3aa: CSARLSGRPGTDTQYF
CDR3nt: TGCAGTGCCCGTCTCAGCGGGAGGCCCGGCACAGATACGCAGTATTTT

v_gene: TRBV13
abundance: few
d_gene: NA
len: 17
j_gene: TRBJ2-5
CDR3aa: CASSLKLDWGRGETQYF
CDR3nt: TGTGCCAGCAGCTTAAAATTGGATTGGGGTCGAGGGGAGACCCAGTACTTC